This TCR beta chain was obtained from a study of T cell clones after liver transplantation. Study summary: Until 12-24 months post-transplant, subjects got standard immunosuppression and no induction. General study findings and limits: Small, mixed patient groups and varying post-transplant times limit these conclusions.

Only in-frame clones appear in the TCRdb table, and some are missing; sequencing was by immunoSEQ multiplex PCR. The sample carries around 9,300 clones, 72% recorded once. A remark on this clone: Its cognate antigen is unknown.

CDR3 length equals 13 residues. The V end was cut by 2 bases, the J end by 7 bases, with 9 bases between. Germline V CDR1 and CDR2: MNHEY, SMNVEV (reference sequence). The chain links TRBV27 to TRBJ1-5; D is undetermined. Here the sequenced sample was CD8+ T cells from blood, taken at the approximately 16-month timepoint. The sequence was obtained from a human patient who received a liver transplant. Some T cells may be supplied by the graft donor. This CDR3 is CASSLTQNQPQHF. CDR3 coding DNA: TGTGCCAGCAGTTTAACCCAGAACCAGCCCCAGCATTTT.